Sequencing of this TCR beta chain was carried out in a study of human T cells and chemical hapten exposure. The time point was: patch test 3, about 24 weeks after DPC sensitization. Documented treatment: therapeutic diphenylcyclopropenone sensitization with weekly scalp DPC. The V and J ends lost 6 bases and 2 bases respectively, with 8 bases between them. This CDR3 is 14 amino acids long. Germline assignment: CDR1 SGHTA and CDR2 FQGNSA. Each CDR3 protein gets one entry after TCRdb re-called the RACE reads with MiXCR. The sample lists over 100,000 distinct CDR3 sequences, roughly 10% seen once, with 2% to 2.5% in the top ten.

The sample here was whole blood, taken in connection with sensitization to the hapten diphenylcyclopropenone (DPC). The chain joins TRBV7-2 to TRBJ2-6; D is undetermined. The clonotype comes from a woman in her forties or fifties with alopecia areata. Some clones in this sample may be carry-over from other donors' samples. The CDR3 DNA sequence: TGTGCCAGCAGTACCCTTGCTGGGGCCAACGTCCTGACTTTC. This codes for CASSTLAGANVLTF. Combining the CDR3 with reference TRBV7-2 and TRBJ2-6 gives the whole variable domain GAGVSQSPSNKVTEKGKDVELRCDPISGHTALYWYRQSLGQGLEFLIYFQGNSAPDKSGLPSDRFSAERTGGSVSTLTIQRTQQEDSAVYLCASSTLAGANVLTFGAGSRLTVL.